A selection of T cell receptor beta chains follows, all from one sample in a study of T cell repertoires in ileal Crohn's disease. Measured with immunoSEQ multiplex PCR; TCRdb has only the in-frame clones, and not every one. The top ten hold approximately 20% of the sample, which has fewer than 3,000 clones, more than 65% seen once. The sequenced sample was ileal tissue. These receptors came from an adult with Crohn's disease. CDR3s include the opening cysteine and the closing phenylalanine or tryptophan. Expanded clones are given a class, and other clones once, few, many or no size at all.

NA	TRBV9	TRBJ2-3	CASSPGLAGAPGTQYF
NA	TRBV9	TRBJ2-5	CASSAGTGQETQYF
NA	TRBV18	TRBJ2-3	CASSQEGGTDTQYF
NA	TRBV7-3	TRBJ2-7	CASSPHGDPGDEQYF
few	TRBV10-3	TRBJ2-3	CATLGRSTDTQYF
few	TRBV7-9	TRBJ2-3	CASSPVLGRGRTDTQYF
NA	TRBV11-2	TRBJ2-5	CASSLFIETGTQETQYF
NA	TRBV29-1	TRBJ2-5	CSVEVGKRGGSETQYF
NA	TRBV19	TRBJ2-2	CASIGGSDRNTGELFF
NA	TRBV7-8	TRBJ2-7	CATGPLLTGVNEQYF
NA	TRBV14	TRBJ2-7	CASSQLTGIEQYF
NA	TRBV9	TRBJ1-1	CASSAKQGGTEAFF
large	TRBV19	TRBJ1-3	CASSNQGGNTIYF
few	TRBV6-4	TRBJ2-3	CASSATGTADTQYF